This T cell receptor beta chain was observed in a study of beta chain features in type 1 diabetes. This CDR3 is built from 16 residues. Germline CDR1 reads MNHNY; CDR2 reads SVGAGI (reference sequence). The ends lost 2 bases at V and 0 bases at J; junction bases unmatched: 5. Broader study findings: In all four CD4+ subsets, TCRB CDR3 length was significantly, moderately reduced in type 1 diabetes.

Sort purity for all populations was recorded as exceeding 98%. Investigators reverse transcribed all isolated RNA, so they sequenced expressed TCRB transcripts. Sequenced by immunoSEQ multiplex PCR; TCRdb stores in-frame clones only, minus some. Of hundreds of thousands of clones listed, more than 12% are singletons. The table lists this clone with a few counts. Its antigen is unknown. Sequencing used naive CD4+ T cells from blood. The chain recombines TRBV6-6 with TRBJ2-3; 7 bases are a match to TRBD1. This receptor was obtained from a man aged 18 to 29 with type 1 diabetes. The CDR3 here is CASSYAGQVSTDTQYF. CDR3 coding DNA: TGTGCCAGCAGTTACGCTGGACAGGTTAGCACAGATACGCAGTATTTT.